Each of the 21 T cell receptor beta chains below was sequenced from the same sample in a study of OX40 agonist ivuxolimab in advanced cancers. Profiling relied on immunoSEQ multiplex PCR, and the TCRdb table lists in-frame clones only, not all of them. The top ten clones hold 1.5% to 2% of a sample with about 76,000 clones, around 84% of them seen once. The sample consisted of CD4+ or CD8+ T cells sorted from blood, taken in a trial of the OX40 agonist ivuxolimab. Source of these receptors: an adult with an advanced solid tumor such as melanoma, head and neck, liver or kidney cancer.

The chain is built from TRBV4-3 and TRBJ1-5, with unresolved D. V was pared by 3 bases and J by 4 bases, with 13 bases between. This CDR3 comprises 15 residues. Germline V gene sequence: CDR1 LGHNA, CDR2 YSLEER. DNA of the CDR3: TGCGCCAGCAGCCAGGCCCTCGACGGGAATCAGCCCCAGCATTTT. Protein: CASSQALDGNQPQHF.

The gene calls are TRBV4-3 and TRBJ1-3; TRBD1 matches at 8 bases. J lost 2 bases, V lost 0 bases, and 9 bases had no gene match. The germline gives CDR1 LGHNA, CDR2 YSLEER. CDR3 length: 18 amino acids. This CDR3 is CASSQDFSGGGAGNTIYF. CDR3 coding DNA: TGCGCCAGCAGCCAAGATTTTTCAGGGGGCGGGGCTGGAAACACCATATATTTT.

The chain carries TRBV28 and TRBJ1-1; unclear D gene. V lost 7 bases and J lost 3, with 15 bases in between. This CDR3 contains 14 residues. Germline CDR1 reads MDHEN; CDR2 reads SYDVKM. CDR3 protein: CASTLPQAYTEAFF. The CDR3, as DNA: TGTGCCAGCACTCTCCCCCAGGCCTACACTGAAGCTTTCTTT.

In DNA form, the CDR3 reads TGTGCCAGCAGTTACGCAGGGGCAGGGGAAGCTTTCTTT. It yields the protein CASSYAGAGEAFF. V is TRBV6-5 and J is TRBJ1-1; tentatively, D is TRBD1 (6 bases). The CDR3 runs 13 residues. V lost 2 bases and J lost 8, with 12 bases in between. CDR1 MNHEY and CDR2 SVGAGI come from the germline V gene.

The chain recombines TRBV9 with TRBJ1-1; D remains unclear. The CDR3 is 14 amino acids. Germline V gene data show CDR1 as SGDLS and CDR2 as YYNGEE. V lost 0 bases, J lost 1 base, and 7 bases lay in between. CDR3 residues: CASSVDSRNTEAFF. DNA of the CDR3: TGTGCCAGCAGCGTAGACTCAAGGAACACTGAAGCTTTCTTT.

This clone appeared a single time. The chain joins TRBV28 to TRBJ2-7; perhaps TRBD1 as D (5 bases). The CDR3 runs to 13 residues. The V and J ends lost 5 bases and 3 bases respectively, with 11 bases between them. Per germline, CDR1 MDHEN and CDR2 SYDVKM. CDR3 amino acids: CASSMGPIYEQYF. CDR3 nucleotides: TGTGCCAGCAGTATGGGGCCGATCTACGAGCAGTACTTC.

This clone was recorded only once. The chain employs TRBV18 and TRBJ1-2; tentative D call: TRBD1 (5 bases). Trimming shortened V by 0 bases and J by 8 bases, and 13 bases separated the two germline ends. Germline assignment: CDR1 KGHSH and CDR2 LQKENI. The CDR3 has 14 residues. The CDR3 DNA follows: TGTGCCAGCTCACCACCGACGAAGTCAGGGGGCTACACCTTC. It yields the protein CASSPPTKSGGYTF. Together with reference TRBV18 and TRBJ1-2, the CDR3 gives the full variable domain: NAGVMQNPRHLVRRRGQEARLRCSPMKGHSHVYWYRQLPEEGLKFMVYLQKENIIDESGMPKERFSAEFPKEGPSILRIQQVVRGDSAAYFCASSPPTKSGGYTFGSGTRLTVV.

The chain uses TRBV5-1 and TRBJ2-1; tentative D call: TRBD2 (5 bases). The V end lost 1 base, the J end lost 1 base, and 9 bases lay between the germline ends. Looked up from germline, CDR1 is SGHRS and CDR2 is YFSETQ. The CDR3 has 15 residues. Written as DNA, the CDR3 is TGCGCCAGCAGCTTGAACGGGGATTCCTACAATGAGCAGTTCTTC. It specifies CASSLNGDSYNEQFF.

This clone was picked up a small number of times. As DNA, the CDR3 is TGTGCCTGGAGTCCCACCTTGGGTAATTCACCCCTCCACTTT. Protein sequence: CAWSPTLGNSPLHF. J is TRBJ1-6 and V is TRBV30; D uncertain. This CDR3 region has 14 residues. V shed 2 bases and J shed 6 bases, with 11 bases lying between them. Germline V lookup: CDR1 GTSNPN, CDR2 SVGIG (reference sequence). The variable domain in full, completed from reference TRBV30 and TRBJ1-6, reads SQTIHQWPATLVQPVGSPLSLECTVEGTSNPNLYWYRQAAGRGLQLLFYSVGIGQISSEVPQNLSASRPQDRQFILSSKKLLLSDSGFYLCAWSPTLGNSPLHFGNGTRLTVT.

This chain connects TRBV4-3 to TRBJ2-6; perhaps TRBD2 as D (6 bases). CDR1 LGHNA and CDR2 YSLEER come from the germline V gene. The germline V and J ends were trimmed by 0 bases and 1 base, with 7 bases remaining between them. The CDR3 totals 16 residues. In DNA, the CDR3 is TGCGCCAGCAGCCAAGAGGCGGGGTCTGGGGCCAACGTCCTGACTTTC. Its translation is CASSQEAGSGANVLTF.

V gene TRBV7-2 combines with J gene TRBJ2-5; TRBD2 aligns across 7 bases. The length of the CDR3 is 15 residues. V gave up 5 bases and J gave up 2 bases; unmatched junction bases: 8. Germline CDR1 is SGHTA and CDR2 is FQGNSA. The CDR3 DNA sequence: TGTGCCAGCAGCCCCGAGGGAGGGCAGCAAGAGACCCAGTACTTC. Amino acid sequence: CASSPEGGQQETQYF. The full variable domain, completed using reference TRBV7-2 and TRBJ2-5, is GAGVSQSPSNKVTEKGKDVELRCDPISGHTALYWYRQSLGQGLEFLIYFQGNSAPDKSGLPSDRFSAERTGGSVSTLTIQRTQQEDSAVYLCASSPEGGQQETQYFGPGTRLLVL.

The V and J genes are TRBV19 and TRBJ1-5; 7 bases agree with TRBD1. V was pared by 4 bases and J by 5 bases, with 5 bases of the junction left unmatched. The germline V gene encodes CDR1 LNHDA and CDR2 SQIVND (reference sequence). The CDR3 runs to 14 residues. In DNA, the CDR3 is TGTGCCAGTAGTAGCCGGGACAGAGATCAGCCCCAGCATTTT. It yields the protein CASSSRDRDQPQHF. Filled out from reference TRBV19 and TRBJ1-5, the complete variable domain reads DGGITQSPKYLFRKEGQNVTLSCEQNLNHDAMYWYRQDPGQGLRLIYYSQIVNDFQKGDIAEGYSVSREKKESFPLTVTSAQKNPTAFYLCASSSRDRDQPQHFGDGTRLSIL.

The chain recombines TRBV5-6 with TRBJ1-1; 7 bases map to TRBD1. V was clipped by 2 bases and J by 5 bases; unmatched bases: 9. Germline V CDR1 and CDR2: SGHDT, YYEEEE. This CDR3 is built from 15 residues. CDR3 DNA sequence: TGTGCCAGCAGCTTTTTGACAGGGCGAGTGACTGAAGCTTTCTTT. This gives the protein CASSFLTGRVTEAFF. The full variable domain, completed using reference TRBV5-6 and TRBJ1-1, is DAGVTQSPTHLIKTRGQQVTLRCSPKSGHDTVSWYQQALGQGPQFIFQYYEEEERQRGNFPDRFSGHQFPNYSSELNVNALLLGDSALYLCASSFLTGRVTEAFFGQGTRLTVV.

This chain links TRBV10-3 with TRBJ1-6; D may be TRBD1 (6 bases). This CDR3 region has 14 residues. V was shortened by 8 bases and J by 10 bases, with 18 bases between the two germline ends. The germline V gene encodes CDR1 ENHRY and CDR2 SYGVKD. The CDR3 protein is CAIRGGDRLSPLHF. CDR3 sequence (DNA): TGTGCCATCCGTGGTGGAGACAGGCTCTCACCCCTCCACTTT.

V gene TRBV7-8 combines with J gene TRBJ1-2; 10 nucleotides match TRBD1. This CDR3 region has 15 residues. Trimming cost V 6 bases and J 8 bases; bases outside gene matches: 12. The germline gives CDR1 SGHVS, CDR2 FQNEAQ. This CDR3 reads CASSTNLGQGRGYTF. CDR3 DNA: TGTGCCAGCAGTACGAATTTGGGACAGGGGCGAGGCTACACCTTC.

J is TRBJ2-5 and V is TRBV28; TRBD2 matches at 9 bases. Trimming cost V 2 bases and J 2 bases; bases outside gene matches: 6. The CDR3 totals 16 residues. Germline V gene data show CDR1 as MDHEN and CDR2 as SYDVKM. CDR3 bases: TGTGCCAGCAGTTTAGCGGGGGGGATGCGTCAAGAGACCCAGTACTTC. It is translated as CASSLAGGMRQETQYF.

The V and J genes are TRBV27 and TRBJ2-7; 9 positions agree with TRBD1. V lost 3 bases and J lost 3; bases outside the gene matches: 9. Germline CDR1 is MNHEY and CDR2 is SMNVEV (reference sequence). CDR3 length: 16 amino acids. CDR3 loop: CASSFVDRGFIYEQYF. CDR3 DNA sequence: TGTGCCAGCAGTTTCGTCGACAGGGGGTTTATCTACGAGCAGTACTTC.

V is TRBV6-1 and J is TRBJ1-1, with TRBD1 as a possible D gene (5 bases). Per the germline V gene, CDR1 is MNHNS and CDR2 is SASEGT. V lost 7 bases, J lost 3 bases, and 15 bases lay in between. The CDR3 runs to 14 residues. Written as DNA, the CDR3 is TGTGCCAGCACCTTATCCGGGGGGTACACTGAAGCTTTCTTT. This codes for CASTLSGGYTEAFF.

This clone was observed a few times. This chain connects TRBV10-3 to TRBJ1-2, with 10 bases that match TRBD1. CDR1 and CDR2 (germline): ENHRY, SYGVKD. The CDR3 consists of 17 residues. V was pared by 6 bases and J by 4 bases, with 14 bases of the junction left unmatched. The CDR3 loop is CAISLRDRGGGGYGYTF. CDR3 coding DNA: TGTGCCATCAGCCTCCGGGACAGGGGAGGCGGCGGCTATGGCTACACCTTC.

The chain recombines TRBV5-6 with TRBJ1-6, with 10 bases identical to TRBD1. Looked up from germline, CDR1 is SGHDT and CDR2 is YYEEEE. V lost 5 bases to trimming and J lost 16 bases; unmatched junction nucleotides: 6. There are 12 residues in the CDR3. This CDR3 reads CASSPDRGKLHF. In DNA form, the CDR3 reads TGTGCCAGCAGTCCGGACAGGGGGAAACTCCACTTT.

The chain uses TRBV2 and TRBJ2-7; D is undetermined. The CDR3 length is 14 residues. From germline, CDR1 is SNHLY and CDR2 FYNNEI. Trimming cost V 7 bases and J 2 bases, with 15 bases left between them. As DNA, the CDR3 is TGTGCCAGCACCGGCACGTACCTAACCTACGAGCAGTACTTC. Encoded protein: CASTGTYLTYEQYF.